A selection of T cell receptor delta chains follows, all from one sample in a study of Vδ1+ human thymocytes. TCRdb re-processed the multiplex PCR reads via CATT. The data hold some 55,000 delta-chain clones, with approximately 15% observed a single time. Input material: Vdelta1+ gamma-delta thymocytes from the thymus. The receptors were gathered from a boy in the first two years of life who had congenital heart surgery. Both conserved end residues are part of each CDR3. D genes are given only for firm matches. Some rows mark clone size as missing; the rest say once, few, many or name a class of expanded clone.

D,J,V,size,CDR3,DNA
TRDD3,TRDJ1,TRDV2,many,CACDTELVLGVLRPDKLIF,TGTGCCTGTGACACCGAACTTGTACTGGGGGTTTTAAGGCCCGATAAACTCATCTTT
TRDD3,TRDJ1,TRDV1,few,CALGELTGGYTDKLIF,TGTGCTCTTGGGGAACTGACTGGGGGATACACCGATAAACTCATCTTT
NA,TRDJ1,TRDV1,few,CALGELRGVPFLQPVLGDRYTDKLIF,TGTGCTCTTGGGGAACTAAGGGGAGTTCCCTTCCTACAACCTGTACTGGGGGATCGGTACACCGATAAACTCATCTTT
TRDD3,TRDJ1,TRDV1,NA,CALGELITHPAWGIMDDKLIF,TGTGCTCTTGGGGAACTAATAACCCACCCAGCCTGGGGGATCATGGACGATAAACTCATCTTT
NA,TRDJ1,TRDV1,few,CALGEGPLEVLGTSAKLIF,TGTGCTCTTGGGGAAGGTCCCCTAGAGGTCCTGGGGACCAGCGCTAAACTCATCTTT
TRDD3,TRDJ1,TRDV1,NA,CAPGDAAGGPQTDKLIF,TGTGCTCCTGGGGATGCCGCTGGGGGACCACAAACCGATAAACTCATCTTT
TRDD3,TRDJ1,TRDV1,NA,CALGGRTRWGIGYTDKLIF,TGTGCTCTTGGGGGGAGGACCCGGTGGGGGATCGGGTACACCGATAAACTCATCTTT
TRDD3,TRDJ1,TRDV1,few,CALGELPLGANTDKLIF,TGTGCTCTTGGGGAACTTCCTCTGGGGGCCAACACCGATAAACTCATCTTT
TRDD3,TRDJ1,TRDV1,NA,CALDSALSYGWGMPYTDKLIF,TGTGCTCTTGACTCGGCGCTTTCCTACGGCTGGGGGATGCCTTACACCGATAAACTCATCTTT
NA,TRDJ1,TRDV1,NA,CALGEYGGTFTDKLIF,TGTGCTCTTGGGGAATACGGGGGGACCTTCACCGATAAACTCATCTTT
NA,TRDJ1,TRDV1,few,CALGGSPRWALYHTDKLIF,TGTGCTCTTGGGGGGTCTCCCAGGTGGGCCTTGTATCACACCGATAAACTCATCTTT
NA,TRDJ1,TRDV1,NA,CALGEVYEEEYGDKLIF,TGTGCTCTTGGGGAAGTGTACGAAGAGGAGTACGGCGATAAACTCATCTTT
TRDD3,TRDJ1,TRDV2,NA,CACGRPYWGIPRTDKLIF,TGTGCCTGTGGCAGACCGTACTGGGGGATACCGAGGACCGATAAACTCATCTTT
TRDD3,TRDJ1,TRDV1,NA,CALGEGDTRADKLIF,TGTGCTCTTGGGGAGGGGGATACGCGAGCCGATAAACTCATCTTT
NA,TRDJ1,TRDV1,NA,CALGELIGPPTAKLIF,TGTGCTCTTGGGGAACTCATTGGTCCACCTACCGCCAAACTCATCTTT
NA,TRDJ1,TRDV1,NA,CALGEPARDPGISNKLIF,TGTGCTCTTGGGGAACCGGCTAGGGACCCGGGGATCTCAAATAAACTCATCTTT
NA,TRDJ1,TRDV1,NA,CALGELGAGDRTDKLIF,TGTGCTCTTGGGGAACTTGGTGCCGGGGACCGGACCGATAAACTCATCTTT
NA,TRDJ1,TRDV1,many,CALGETDKLIF,TGTGCTCTTGGGGAAACCGATAAACTCATCTTT
TRDD3,TRDJ1,TRDV1,NA,CALGERSTDPGDCPRYTDKLIF,TGTGCTCTTGGGGAAAGGTCGACGGATCCGGGGGATTGCCCACGGTACACCGATAAACTCATCTTT
TRDD3,TRDJ1,TRDV1,NA,CALDIRPNHWGIRHTDKLIF,TGTGCTCTGGATATCAGGCCCAACCACTGGGGGATACGCCACACCGATAAACTCATCTTT
TRDD3,TRDJ1,TRDV1,NA,CALGILPPYWGIMYSDKLIF,TGTGCTCTTGGGATACTTCCCCCTTACTGGGGGATAATGTACTCCGATAAACTCATCTTT
TRDD2,TRDJ1,TRDV1,NA,CALGEIFLTPDKLIF,TGTGCTCTTGGGGAAATCTTCCTAACCCCTGATAAACTCATCTTT
NA,TRDJ1,TRDV1,NA,CALGVKLLPTSTGGPSANKLIF,TGTGCTCTTGGGGTGAAGCTTCTTCCTACGAGTACTGGGGGACCTTCCGCGAATAAACTCATCTTT
NA,TRDJ1,TRDV1,NA,CALGGPKGSYRGHTDTDKLIF,TGTGCTCTTGGGGGTCCCAAGGGATCCTACAGGGGCCACACGGACACCGATAAACTCATCTTT
NA,TRDJ1,TRDV1,NA,CALGERGGAYRYTDKLIF,TGTGCTCTTGGGGAAAGGGGCGGGGCCTACCGATACACCGATAAACTCATCTTT
TRDD3,TRDJ1,TRDV2,medium-sized,CACALYWGIRNTDKLIF,TGTGCCTGTGCCCTGTACTGGGGGATACGGAACACCGATAAACTCATCTTT
NA,TRDJ1,TRDV1,few,CALGEQDEEVGPENTDKLIF,TGTGCTCTTGGGGAACAAGATGAGGAGGTGGGGCCAGAAAACACCGATAAACTCATCTTT
TRDD3,TRDJ1,TRDV1,NA,CALGELLHWGIPGQLIF,TGTGCTCTTGGGGAACTCCTTCACTGGGGGATACCAGGTCAACTCATCTTT
NA,TRDJ1,TRDV1,NA,CALGGTGTYRGGNGTDKLIF,TGTGCTCTTGGGGGAACTGGGACCTACCGCGGGGGAAATGGAACCGATAAACTCATCTTT
TRDD3,TRDJ1,TRDV1,few,CALGGAFLPLGDNFSDKLIF,TGTGCTCTTGGGGGGGCCTTCCTACCACTGGGGGATAATTTTTCCGATAAACTCATCTTT
TRDD3,TRDJ1,TRDV3,few,CAFLPLRRLGDIDKLIF,TGTGCCTTTCTACCACTCCGGAGACTGGGGGATATAGATAAACTCATCTTT
TRDD3,TRDJ1,TRDV1,NA,CALGELRSGHFLPITGGYVLIF,TGTGCTCTTGGGGAACTCAGGTCTGGGCACTTCCTACCCATTACTGGGGGATACGTACTCATCTTT